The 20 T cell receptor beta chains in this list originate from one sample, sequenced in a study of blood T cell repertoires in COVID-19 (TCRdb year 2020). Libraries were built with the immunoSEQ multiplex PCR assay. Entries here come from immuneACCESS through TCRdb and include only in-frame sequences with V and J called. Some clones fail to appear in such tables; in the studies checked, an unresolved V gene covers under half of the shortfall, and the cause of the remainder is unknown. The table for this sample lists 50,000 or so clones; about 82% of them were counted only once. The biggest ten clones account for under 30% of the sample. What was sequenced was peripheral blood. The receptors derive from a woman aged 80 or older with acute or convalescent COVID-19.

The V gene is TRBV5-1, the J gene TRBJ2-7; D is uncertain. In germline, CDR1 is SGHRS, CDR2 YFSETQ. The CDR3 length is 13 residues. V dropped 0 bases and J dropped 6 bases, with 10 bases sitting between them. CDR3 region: CASSLATSSEQYV. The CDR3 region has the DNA TGCGCCAGCAGCTTGGCGACATCGAGCGAGCAGTACGTC.

The DNA of the CDR3 is TGTGCCAGCAGCCAAGCGGTGCCAGGGTCCGAAGCTTTCTTT. Encoded protein: CASSQAVPGSEAFF. The chain has TRBV3-1 (or the pseudogene TRBV3-2) and TRBJ1-1; weak D call: TRBD1 (5 bases). The CDR3 consists of 14 residues. Germline CDR1 is LGHDT and CDR2 is YNNKEL (reference sequence). The V and J ends lost 1 base and 8 bases respectively, with 14 bases between them.

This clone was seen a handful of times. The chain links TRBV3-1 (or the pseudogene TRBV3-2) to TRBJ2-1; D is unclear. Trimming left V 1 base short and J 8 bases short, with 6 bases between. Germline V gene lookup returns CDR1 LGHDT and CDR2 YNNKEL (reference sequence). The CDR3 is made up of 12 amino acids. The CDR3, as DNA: TGTGCCAGCAGCCAAGGGTCGGATGAGCAGTTCTTC. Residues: CASSQGSDEQFF.

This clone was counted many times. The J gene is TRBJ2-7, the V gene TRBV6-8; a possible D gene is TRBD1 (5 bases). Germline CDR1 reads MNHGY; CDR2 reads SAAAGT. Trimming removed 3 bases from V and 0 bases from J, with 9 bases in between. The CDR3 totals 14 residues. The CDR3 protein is CASSYNRSSYEQYV. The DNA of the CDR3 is TGTGCCAGCAGTTATAACAGGAGCTCCTACGAGCAGTACGTC.

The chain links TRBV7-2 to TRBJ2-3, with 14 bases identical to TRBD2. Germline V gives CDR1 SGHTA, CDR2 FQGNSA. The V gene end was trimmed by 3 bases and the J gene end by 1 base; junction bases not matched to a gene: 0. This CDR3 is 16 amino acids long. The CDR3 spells CASSLGLAGGTDTQYF. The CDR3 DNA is TGTGCCAGCAGCTTGGGACTAGCGGGGGGCACAGATACGCAGTATTTT. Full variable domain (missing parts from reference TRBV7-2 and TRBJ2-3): GAGVSQSPSNKVTEKGKDVELRCDPISGHTALYWYRQSLGQGLEFLIYFQGNSAPDKSGLPSDRFSAERTGGSVSTLTIQRTQQEDSAVYLCASSLGLAGGTDTQYFGPGTRLTVL.

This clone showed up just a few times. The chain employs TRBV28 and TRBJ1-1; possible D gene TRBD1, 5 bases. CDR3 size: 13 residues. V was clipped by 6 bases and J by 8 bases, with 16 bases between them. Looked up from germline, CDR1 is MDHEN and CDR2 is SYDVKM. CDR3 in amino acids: CASRTSGTYEAFF. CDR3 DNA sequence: TGTGCCAGCAGGACCTCCGGGACTTACGAAGCTTTCTTT.

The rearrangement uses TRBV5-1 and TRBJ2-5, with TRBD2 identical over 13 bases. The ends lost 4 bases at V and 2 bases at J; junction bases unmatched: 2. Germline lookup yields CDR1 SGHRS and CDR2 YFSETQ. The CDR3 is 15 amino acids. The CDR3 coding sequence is TGCGCCAGCAGCGGACTAGCGGGGGAACAAGAGACCCAGTACTTC. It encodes CASSGLAGEQETQYF.

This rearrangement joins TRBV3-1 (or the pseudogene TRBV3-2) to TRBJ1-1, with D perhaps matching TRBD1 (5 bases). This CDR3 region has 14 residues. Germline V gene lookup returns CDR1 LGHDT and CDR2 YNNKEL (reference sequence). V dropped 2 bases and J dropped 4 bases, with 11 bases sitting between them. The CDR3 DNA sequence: TGTGCCAGCAGCCAATTGGACCAGGGCACTGAAGCTTTCTTT. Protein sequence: CASSQLDQGTEAFF.

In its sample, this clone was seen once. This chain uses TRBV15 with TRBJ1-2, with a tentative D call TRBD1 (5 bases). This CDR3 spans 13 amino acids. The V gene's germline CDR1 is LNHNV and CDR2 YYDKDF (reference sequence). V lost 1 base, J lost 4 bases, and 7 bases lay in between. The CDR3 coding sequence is TGTGCCACCAGCAGAGGGGGCTTCTATGGCTACACCTTC. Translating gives CATSRGGFYGYTF.

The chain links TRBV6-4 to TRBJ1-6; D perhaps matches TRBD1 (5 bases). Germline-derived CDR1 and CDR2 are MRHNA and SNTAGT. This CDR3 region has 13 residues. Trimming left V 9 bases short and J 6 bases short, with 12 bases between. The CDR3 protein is CASKGDFNSPLHF. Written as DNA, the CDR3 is TGTGCCAGTAAAGGGGATTTTAATTCACCCCTCCACTTT.

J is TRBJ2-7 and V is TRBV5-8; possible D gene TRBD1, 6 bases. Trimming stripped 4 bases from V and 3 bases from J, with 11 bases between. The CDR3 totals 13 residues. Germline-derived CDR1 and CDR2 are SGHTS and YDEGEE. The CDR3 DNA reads TGTGCCAGCAGCGCCCGGACAGTCTACGAGCAGTACTTC. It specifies CASSARTVYEQYF.

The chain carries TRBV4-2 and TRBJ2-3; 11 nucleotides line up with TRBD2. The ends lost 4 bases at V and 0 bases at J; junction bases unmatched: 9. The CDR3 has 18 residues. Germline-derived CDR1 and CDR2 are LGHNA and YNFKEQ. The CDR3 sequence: CASSPSSGGTQSTDTQYF. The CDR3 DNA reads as TGTGCCAGCAGCCCGTCTAGCGGGGGGACCCAGAGCACAGATACGCAGTATTTT.

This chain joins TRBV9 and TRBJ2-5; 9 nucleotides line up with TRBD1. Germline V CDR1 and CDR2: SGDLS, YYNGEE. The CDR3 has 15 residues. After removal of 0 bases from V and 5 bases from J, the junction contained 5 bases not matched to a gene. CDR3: CASSVDGQGRETQYF. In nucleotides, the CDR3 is TGTGCCAGCAGCGTAGATGGACAGGGGAGGGAGACCCAGTACTTC.

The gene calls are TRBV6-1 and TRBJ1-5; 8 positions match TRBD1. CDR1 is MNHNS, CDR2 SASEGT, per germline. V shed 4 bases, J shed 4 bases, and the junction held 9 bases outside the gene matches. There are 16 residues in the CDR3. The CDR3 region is CASSGGGQGRNQPQHF. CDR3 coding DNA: TGTGCCAGCAGTGGAGGTGGACAGGGAAGAAATCAGCCCCAGCATTTT.

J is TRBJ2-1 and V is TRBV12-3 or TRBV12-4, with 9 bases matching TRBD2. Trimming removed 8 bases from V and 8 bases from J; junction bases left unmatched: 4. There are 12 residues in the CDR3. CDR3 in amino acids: CASGLAGYEQFF. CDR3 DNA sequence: TGTGCCAGCGGGCTAGCGGGATATGAGCAGTTCTTC.

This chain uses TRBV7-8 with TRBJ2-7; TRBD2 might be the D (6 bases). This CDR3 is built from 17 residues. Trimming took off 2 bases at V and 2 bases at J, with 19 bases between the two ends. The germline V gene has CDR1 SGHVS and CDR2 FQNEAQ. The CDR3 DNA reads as TGTGCCAGCAGCTTATCGAAGGACCCGCGGGGCACCTACGAGCAGTACTTC. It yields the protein CASSLSKDPRGTYEQYF.

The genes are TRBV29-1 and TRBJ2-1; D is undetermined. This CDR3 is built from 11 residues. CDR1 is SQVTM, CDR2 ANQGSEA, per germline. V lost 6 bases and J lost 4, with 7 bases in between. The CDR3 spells CSVSLYNEQFF. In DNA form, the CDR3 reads TGCAGCGTCTCACTATACAATGAGCAGTTCTTC.

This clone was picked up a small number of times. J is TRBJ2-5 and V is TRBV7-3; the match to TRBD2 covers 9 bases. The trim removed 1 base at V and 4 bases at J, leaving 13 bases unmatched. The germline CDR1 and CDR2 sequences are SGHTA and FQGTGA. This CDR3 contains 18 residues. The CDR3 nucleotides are TGTGCCAGCAGCTTAAACGCGCCTAGCGGGACCCTTGGAGAGACCCAGTACTTC. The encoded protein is CASSLNAPSGTLGETQYF. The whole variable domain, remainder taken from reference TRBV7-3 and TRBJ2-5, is GAGVSQTPSNKVTEKGKYVELRCDPISGHTALYWYRQSLGQGPEFLIYFQGTGAADDSGLPNDRFFAVRPEGSVSTLKIQRTERGDSAVYLCASSLNAPSGTLGETQYFGPGTRLLVL.

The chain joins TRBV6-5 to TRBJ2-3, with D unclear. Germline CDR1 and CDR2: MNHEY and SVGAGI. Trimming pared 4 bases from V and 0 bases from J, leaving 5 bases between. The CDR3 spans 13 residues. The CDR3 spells CASSSGSTDTQYF. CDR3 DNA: TGTGCCAGCAGTTCCGGGAGCACAGATACGCAGTATTTT.

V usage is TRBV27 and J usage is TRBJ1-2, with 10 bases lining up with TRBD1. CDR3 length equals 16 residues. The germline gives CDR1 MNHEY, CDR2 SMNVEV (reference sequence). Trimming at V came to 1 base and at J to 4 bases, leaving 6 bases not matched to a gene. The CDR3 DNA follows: TGTGCCAGCAGTTTATTGGGACAGGGGCCTTCCTATGGCTACACCTTC. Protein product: CASSLLGQGPSYGYTF.